A single sample gave rise to the 27 T cell receptor beta chains below, sequenced in a study of blood T cell repertoires in COVID-19. Method: immunoSEQ multiplex PCR; TCRdb's copy keeps in-frame clones and lacks some. The profile shows some 100,000 clones, around 90% of them singletons. The sequencing sample was made of peripheral blood. Receptors originate from a woman older than 75 with active COVID-19.

The chain links TRBV15 to TRBJ2-1; 9 bases agree with TRBD1. V was clipped by 5 bases and J by 1 base; unmatched bases: 3. The germline gives CDR1 LNHNV, CDR2 YYDKDF (reference sequence). The CDR3 covers 15 residues. Here the CDR3 DNA reads TGTGCCACCAGCCCCGGGACAGGGTCCTACAATGAGCAGTTCTTC. Translated: CATSPGTGSYNEQFF.

The chain employs TRBV27 and TRBJ1-1; 7 bases agree with TRBD1. Trimming cost V 7 bases and J 1 base; bases outside gene matches: 15. This CDR3 is 17 amino acids long. CDR1 is MNHEY, CDR2 SMNVEV, per germline (reference sequence). CDR3 in amino acids: CASITQGQSGGNTEAFF. In DNA, the CDR3 is TGTGCCAGCATTACCCAGGGACAGTCGGGCGGGAACACTGAAGCTTTCTTT.

V gene TRBV7-3 combines with J gene TRBJ1-1; D remains unclear. V was pared by 3 bases and J by 2 bases, with 13 bases between. Germline V gene lookup returns CDR1 SGHTA and CDR2 FQGTGA. There are 15 residues in the CDR3. CDR3 DNA sequence: TGTGCCAGCAGCTTTTCTAGGATTCCAAACACTGAAGCTTTCTTT. As protein: CASSFSRIPNTEAFF.

The chain uses TRBV7-3 and TRBJ2-3; 9 bases are shared with TRBD2. This CDR3 comprises 16 residues. Germline V CDR1 and CDR2: SGHTA, FQGTGA. V lost 2 bases to trimming and J lost 5 bases; unmatched junction nucleotides: 8. The DNA of the CDR3 is TGTGCCAGCAGCTTACAGGCGGGAGGGCCGAGAGATACGCAGTATTTT. Translating it yields CASSLQAGGPRDTQYF. The full variable domain, its missing parts supplied by reference TRBV7-3 and TRBJ2-3, is GAGVSQTPSNKVTEKGKYVELRCDPISGHTALYWYRQSLGQGPEFLIYFQGTGAADDSGLPNDRFFAVRPEGSVSTLKIQRTERGDSAVYLCASSLQAGGPRDTQYFGPGTRLTVL.

There are a few counts of this clone. This rearrangement joins TRBV2 to TRBJ1-1; 9 bases are a match to TRBD1. Germline V CDR1 and CDR2: SNHLY, FYNNEI. V gave up 8 bases and J gave up 1 base; unmatched junction bases: 5. This CDR3 comprises 14 residues. The CDR3 nucleotides are TGTGCCAGCTTTCGGACAGGGGCGAACACTGAAGCTTTCTTT. Its translation: CASFRTGANTEAFF.

V usage is TRBV28 and J usage is TRBJ2-1; 8 bases are a match to TRBD2. Germline V gene data show CDR1 as MDHEN and CDR2 as SYDVKM. V lost 5 bases, J lost 0 bases, and 3 bases stayed unmatched. The length of the CDR3 is 15 residues. The CDR3 sequence is CASSGTRFSYNEQFF. In DNA, the CDR3 is TGTGCCAGCAGTGGGACTAGGTTCTCCTACAATGAGCAGTTCTTC.

The genes are TRBV18 and TRBJ2-4; 16 bases map to TRBD2. Losses at the gene ends were 3 bases for V and 1 base for J; bases not matched to a gene: 9. Germline assignment: CDR1 KGHSH and CDR2 LQKENI. This CDR3 contains 20 residues. Written as DNA, the CDR3 is TGTGCCAGCTCACCTGGGACTAGCGGGAGGGCCGGCATGGCCAAAAACATTCAGTACTTC. The encoded protein is CASSPGTSGRAGMAKNIQYF.

The rearrangement joins TRBV18 to TRBJ2-7; TRBD1 matches 7 bases. CDR1 and CDR2 from the germline V gene are KGHSH and LQKENI. The V gene end was trimmed by 6 bases and the J gene end by 0 bases; junction bases not matched to a gene: 5. CDR3 length: 14 residues. The CDR3 loop is CASSKQGRSYEQYF. The CDR3, as DNA: TGTGCCAGCTCGAAACAGGGGCGCTCCTACGAGCAGTACTTC. Looking up the rest from reference TRBV18 and TRBJ2-7 gives the full variable domain: NAGVMQNPRHLVRRRGQEARLRCSPMKGHSHVYWYRQLPEEGLKFMVYLQKENIIDESGMPKERFSAEFPKEGPSILRIQQVVRGDSAAYFCASSKQGRSYEQYFGPGTRLTVT.

This chain connects TRBV3-1 (or the pseudogene TRBV3-2) to TRBJ1-3; maybe TRBD1 (6 bases). Per the germline V gene, CDR1 is LGHDT and CDR2 is YNNKEL (reference sequence). Trimming took 11 bases from V and 0 from J, leaving 14 bases between them. This CDR3 contains 14 residues. As DNA, the CDR3 is TGTGCCGTTAGAACAGGGAGCTCTGGAAACACCATATATTTT. Its translation is CAVRTGSSGNTIYF.

There are a few counts of this clone. The chain employs TRBV2 and TRBJ2-2; D perhaps matches TRBD1 (5 bases). Per the germline V gene, CDR1 is SNHLY and CDR2 is FYNNEI. V lost 5 bases to trimming and J lost 1 base, with 14 bases between them. CDR3 size: 16 residues. The CDR3 sequence: CASSTNGRGNTGELFF. The CDR3 nucleotides read TGTGCCAGCAGTACCAATGGAAGGGGGAACACCGGGGAGCTGTTTTTT.

The rearrangement uses TRBV19 and TRBJ2-5, with TRBD1 matching 7 bases. J was trimmed by 5 bases and V by 1 base; bases with no gene match: 4. The CDR3 spans 14 residues. CDR1 and CDR2 (germline): LNHDA, SQIVND (reference sequence). The CDR3 DNA reads as TGTGCCAGTAGTATAGGACAGGGTATGGAGACCCAGTACTTC. Translation: CASSIGQGMETQYF.

The chain recombines TRBV27 with TRBJ2-5; 7 bases fit TRBD1. V shed 6 bases and J 3 bases; nucleotides not matched to a gene: 4. CDR3 length equals 13 residues. CDR1 and CDR2 from the germline V gene are MNHEY and SMNVEV (reference sequence). CDR3 bases: TGTGCCAGCAGACGCGACAGGGAAGAGACCCAGTACTTC. Its translation: CASRRDREETQYF.

The rearrangement links TRBV5-1 to TRBJ2-2, with 12 nucleotides matching TRBD1. J was trimmed by 4 bases and V by 0 bases; bases with no gene match: 1. The CDR3 length is 16 residues. The germline V gene encodes CDR1 SGHRS and CDR2 YFSETQ. The CDR3 nucleotides read TGCGCCAGCAGCTTGGGGGACAGGGGGCCCACCGGGGAGCTGTTTTTT. Amino acids: CASSLGDRGPTGELFF.

The gene calls are TRBV19 and TRBJ2-3; no reliable D call. Germline V gene sequence: CDR1 LNHDA, CDR2 SQIVND (reference sequence). With 0 bases removed from V and 6 bases from J, the gap between germline ends came to 4 bases. The CDR3 is 12 amino acids. The CDR3 loop reads CASSIDEDTQYF. The DNA for the CDR3 is TGTGCCAGTAGTATAGATGAGGATACGCAGTATTTT.

The chain joins TRBV7-2 to TRBJ2-7; 12 bases map to TRBD2. This CDR3 is built from 15 residues. With V trimmed by 1 base and J by 2 bases, 0 bases remained unmatched. Germline CDR1 SGHTA, CDR2 FQGNSA. The CDR3 protein is CASSLGLAGAYEQYF. The CDR3 DNA reads TGTGCCAGCAGCTTAGGACTAGCGGGAGCCTACGAGCAGTACTTC.

This chain links TRBV7-2 with TRBJ1-5; possible D gene TRBD1, 6 bases. Germline CDR1 and CDR2: SGHTA and FQGNSA. The CDR3 consists of 17 residues. With 4 bases removed from V and 0 bases from J, the gap between germline ends came to 16 bases. The CDR3 bases are TGTGCCAGCAGCTCTAAGGACAGTCTCTATAGCAATCAGCCCCAGCATTTT. Its protein product is CASSSKDSLYSNQPQHF.

The J gene is TRBJ2-5, the V gene TRBV9, with 7 bases that match TRBD2. The length of the CDR3 is 14 residues. The V segment lost 1 base and the J segment 5 bases; nucleotides outside the gene matches: 5. Germline assignment: CDR1 SGDLS and CDR2 YYNGEE. CDR3: CASSVTAGWETQYF. CDR3 nucleotides: TGTGCCAGCAGCGTAACAGCGGGGTGGGAGACCCAGTACTTC.

This rearrangement joins TRBV19 to TRBJ2-7; 7 nucleotides align to TRBD1. The length of the CDR3 is 14 residues. J gave up 3 bases and V 5 bases, and 7 bases lay outside the gene matches. CDR1 and CDR2 from the germline V gene are LNHDA and SQIVND (reference sequence). The CDR3 DNA is TGTGCCAGTAGTCTCGGGACAGCCCTCTACGAGCAGTACTTC. Protein sequence: CASSLGTALYEQYF.

This clone was recorded once. The rearrangement uses TRBV25-1 and TRBJ2-3; 8 bases align to TRBD1. CDR1 is MGHDK and CDR2 is SYGVNS in the germline V gene. The CDR3 is 13 amino acids. V trimming: 7 bases; J trimming: 2 bases; junction bases outside the gene matches: 2. CDR3 in DNA: TGTGCCAGCAATCAGGGGGCCACAGATACGCAGTATTTT. Protein sequence: CASNQGATDTQYF.

The chain joins TRBV11-3 to TRBJ2-2, with TRBD2 matching 11 bases. Germline lookup yields CDR1 SGHNT and CDR2 YENEEA. V gave up 5 bases and J gave up 3 bases; unmatched junction bases: 5. This CDR3 has 16 residues. The CDR3 sequence: CASSPGTSGYTGELFF. The DNA of the CDR3 is TGTGCCAGCAGCCCTGGGACTAGCGGATACACCGGGGAGCTGTTTTTT.

The V and J genes are TRBV15 and TRBJ1-4; 7 nucleotides match TRBD1. After removal of 2 bases from V and 6 bases from J, the junction contained 6 bases not matched to a gene. CDR1 is LNHNV and CDR2 is YYDKDF in the germline V gene (reference sequence). This CDR3 has 15 amino acids. This CDR3 reads CATSRRSGTDEKLFF. The CDR3 coding sequence is TGTGCCACCAGCAGACGGTCAGGGACAGATGAAAAACTGTTTTTT.

The V call is TRBV7-2, the J call TRBJ2-2; D is possibly TRBD2 (6 bases). The CDR3 is 16 residues long. Trimming removed 2 bases at V and 3 bases at J, with 13 bases between. Germline V gene sequence: CDR1 SGHTA, CDR2 FQGNSA. CDR3 region: CASSLLPAGDTGELFF. The CDR3 nucleotides are TGTGCCAGCAGCTTACTTCCAGCGGGTGACACCGGGGAGCTGTTTTTT. Full variable domain (remainder filled in from reference TRBV7-2 and TRBJ2-2): GAGVSQSPSNKVTEKGKDVELRCDPISGHTALYWYRQSLGQGLEFLIYFQGNSAPDKSGLPSDRFSAERTGGSVSTLTIQRTQQEDSAVYLCASSLLPAGDTGELFFGEGSRLTVL.

The chain uses TRBV19 and TRBJ1-2, with D perhaps TRBD1 (5 bases). The germline gives CDR1 LNHDA, CDR2 SQIVND (reference sequence). The CDR3 consists of 15 residues. Trimming shortened V by 3 bases and J by 4 bases, and 15 bases separated the two germline ends. DNA for the CDR3: TGTGCCAGTAGTATGGTTGGGGGGAGCGGCTATGGCTACACCTTC. This codes for CASSMVGGSGYGYTF.

The J gene is TRBJ2-3, the V gene TRBV6-5, with a weak D call TRBD2 (6 bases). This CDR3 spans 15 amino acids. Germline V gives CDR1 MNHEY, CDR2 SVGAGI. V shed 1 base and J shed 3 bases, with 11 bases lying between them. The CDR3 here is CASSYLRERTDTQYF. DNA for the CDR3: TGTGCCAGCAGTTACTTACGGGAGCGGACAGATACGCAGTATTTT.

This sequence joins TRBV5-6 and TRBJ2-1; D not resolved. The CDR3 is 15 residues long. Deletions cut 4 bases from V and 4 bases from J, with 15 bases between. Germline loops: CDR1 SGHDT, CDR2 YYEEEE. The CDR3: CASSLRSTPYNEQFF. The CDR3 DNA reads TGTGCCAGCAGCCTCAGGTCAACACCATACAATGAGCAGTTCTTC.

The gene calls are TRBV6-4 and TRBJ2-3, with D perhaps TRBD2 (5 bases). The CDR3 extends over 15 amino acids. Trimming pared 0 bases from V and 1 base from J, leaving 8 bases between. CDR1 and CDR2 (germline): MRHNA, SNTAGT. CDR3 protein: CASSDSGSGTDTQYF. In DNA, the CDR3 is TGTGCCAGCAGTGACTCAGGGAGCGGCACAGATACGCAGTATTTT.

The V call is TRBV7-9, the J call TRBJ2-7; 9 nucleotides match TRBD1. Germline CDR1 is SEHNR and CDR2 is FQNEAQ (reference sequence). The CDR3 totals 15 residues. V shed 4 bases and J 3 bases; nucleotides not matched to a gene: 7. The CDR3 loop is CASSSIRTGDYEQYF. CDR3 nucleotides: TGTGCCAGCAGCTCCATCCGGACAGGGGACTACGAGCAGTACTTC.